This T cell receptor (beta chain) appears in the sequencing data of a study of T cell repertoires in cytomegalovirus infection. The overall study: Researchers turned to recently identified HLA-C-restricted CMV epitopes as well as well-studied HLA-B-restricted ones. Indicated by public TCR beta signatures were CMV infection and matching HLA type. Notes on the study in general: Carriers of CMV plus the relevant HLA were identified by cumulative public TCR beta family frequency. Dominating the ex vivo response were HLA-C-restricted CMV-specific TCR beta clonotypes.

This clonotype occurred many times. The target antigen is unknown. This CDR3 is built from 15 residues. V gave up 5 bases and J gave up 2 bases, with 12 bases separating them. Germline assignment: CDR1 SEHNR and CDR2 FQNEAQ (reference sequence). TCRdb re-called the reads with MiXCR, one entry per CDR3 protein. Here the sample spans roughly 920,000 distinct CDR3 sequences, about a third being singletons. The V and J genes are TRBV7-9 and TRBJ2-2; TRBD2 might be the D (6 bases). This material consisted of cultured CD8+ T cells from PBMCs, taken from culture after CMV antigen stimulation. The TCR sequence derives from a human donor in good health (CMV status not recorded). Some clones in this sample may be carry-over from other donors' samples. This chain's CDR3 is CASSPRDSNTGELFF. For the CDR3, the DNA is TGTGCCAGCAGCCCCCGGGACTCCAACACCGGGGAGCTGTTTTTT.